This T cell receptor beta chain was sequenced in a study of Ad26.COV2.S vaccination and SARS-CoV-2 variants. Study findings and constraints: A substantial breadth of spike-specific CD8+ and CD4+ T cell responses after vaccination has been reported.

About this clone: Antigen: not known.

TCRdb's table, derived via immunoSEQ multiplex PCR, lists solely in-frame clones and lacks some. The sample has 380,000 or so clones, 80% to 90% seen once; the top ten hold about 11%. As to treatment: around 19 received Ad26.COV2.S at low or high dose, single or two shots; roughly 5 received placebo; per-sample allocation not given. Sampling was done on day 63 after the first vaccine or placebo injection. An adult donor aged 18-55 years was enrolled in Boston. V was trimmed by 7 bases and J by 2 bases, leaving 17 bases between them. Germline values: CDR1 MDHEN, CDR2 SYDVKM. The CDR3 is 15 residues long.

The source is a person aged 18-60 years who received the Ad26.COV2.S COVID-19 vaccine or a placebo. The input for sequencing was peripheral blood, taken in a trial of Ad26.COV2.S vaccine versus placebo. The gene calls are TRBV28 and TRBJ2-5, with D perhaps TRBD2 (5 bases). The CDR3 nucleotides are TGTGCCAGCAACCTCCGGGGTGCCGGGCAAGAGACCCAGTACTTC. Amino acid sequence: CASNLRGAGQETQYF.